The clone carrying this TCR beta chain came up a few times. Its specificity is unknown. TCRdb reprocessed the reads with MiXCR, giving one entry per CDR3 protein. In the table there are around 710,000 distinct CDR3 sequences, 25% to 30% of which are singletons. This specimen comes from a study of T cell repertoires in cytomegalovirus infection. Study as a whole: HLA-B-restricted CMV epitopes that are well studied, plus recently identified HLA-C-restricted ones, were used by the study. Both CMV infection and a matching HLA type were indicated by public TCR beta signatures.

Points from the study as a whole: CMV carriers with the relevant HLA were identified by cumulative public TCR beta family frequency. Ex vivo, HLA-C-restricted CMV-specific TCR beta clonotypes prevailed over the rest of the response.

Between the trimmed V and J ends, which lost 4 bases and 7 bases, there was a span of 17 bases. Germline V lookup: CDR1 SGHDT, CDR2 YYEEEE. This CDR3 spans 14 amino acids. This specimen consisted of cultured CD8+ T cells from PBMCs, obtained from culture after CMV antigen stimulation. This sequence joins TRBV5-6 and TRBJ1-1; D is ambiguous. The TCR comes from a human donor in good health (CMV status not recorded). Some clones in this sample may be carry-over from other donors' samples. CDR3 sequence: CASSDVPSGLEAFF. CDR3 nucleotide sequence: TGTGCCAGCAGCGACGTCCCCTCTGGACTTGAAGCTTTCTTT.